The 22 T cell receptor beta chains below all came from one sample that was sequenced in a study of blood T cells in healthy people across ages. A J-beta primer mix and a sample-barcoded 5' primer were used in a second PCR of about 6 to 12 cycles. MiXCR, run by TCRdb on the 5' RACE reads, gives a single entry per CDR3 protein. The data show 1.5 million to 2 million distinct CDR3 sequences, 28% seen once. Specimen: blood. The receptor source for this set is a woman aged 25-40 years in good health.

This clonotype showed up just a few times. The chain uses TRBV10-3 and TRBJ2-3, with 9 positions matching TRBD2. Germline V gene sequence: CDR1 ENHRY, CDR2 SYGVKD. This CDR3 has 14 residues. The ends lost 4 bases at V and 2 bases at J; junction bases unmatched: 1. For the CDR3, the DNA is TGTGCCATCAGTGGCGGGGGGGACACAGATACGCAGTATTTT. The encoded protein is CAISGGGDTDTQYF.

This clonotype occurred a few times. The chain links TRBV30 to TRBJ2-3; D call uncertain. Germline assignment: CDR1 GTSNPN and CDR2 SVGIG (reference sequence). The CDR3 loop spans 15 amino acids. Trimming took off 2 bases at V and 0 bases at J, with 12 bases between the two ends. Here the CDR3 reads CAWSRIQTSTDTQYF. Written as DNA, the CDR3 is TGTGCCTGGAGTAGAATACAGACTAGCACAGATACGCAGTATTTT.

CDR3 in amino acids: CASSSYGLAGGPETDTQYF. The CDR3 DNA is TGTGCCAGCAGTTCCTATGGACTAGCGGGAGGGCCGGAGACAGATACGCAGTATTTT. The rearrangement links TRBV12-3 or TRBV12-4 to TRBJ2-3; 15 nucleotides match TRBD2. The CDR3 runs to 19 residues. With 4 bases clipped from V and 3 bases from J, the junction kept 11 bases outside the gene matches.

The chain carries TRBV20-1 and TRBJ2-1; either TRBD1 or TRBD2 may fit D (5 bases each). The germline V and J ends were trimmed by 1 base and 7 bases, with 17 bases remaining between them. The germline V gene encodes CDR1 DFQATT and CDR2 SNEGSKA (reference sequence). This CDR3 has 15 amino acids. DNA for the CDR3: TGCAGTGCTAGAGCGGCTAGGGACCCCTGGAATGAGCAGTTCTTC. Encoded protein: CSARAARDPWNEQFF.

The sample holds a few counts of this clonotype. The CDR3 DNA reads TGTGCCAGCTCAACCGACAGGGGTCAGTACTTC. The encoded protein is CASSTDRGQYF. The chain employs TRBV18 and TRBJ2-7; 8 bases are a match to TRBD1. This CDR3 is 11 amino acids long. V lost 5 bases to trimming and J lost 10 bases; unmatched junction nucleotides: 4. The germline V gene encodes CDR1 KGHSH and CDR2 LQKENI.

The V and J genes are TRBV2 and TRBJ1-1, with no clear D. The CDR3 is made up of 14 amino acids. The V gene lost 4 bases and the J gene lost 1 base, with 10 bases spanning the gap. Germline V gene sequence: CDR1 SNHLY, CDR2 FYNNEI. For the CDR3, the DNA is TGTGCCAGCAGTGCAGGAGAGGAGAACACTGAAGCTTTCTTT. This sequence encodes CASSAGEENTEAFF.

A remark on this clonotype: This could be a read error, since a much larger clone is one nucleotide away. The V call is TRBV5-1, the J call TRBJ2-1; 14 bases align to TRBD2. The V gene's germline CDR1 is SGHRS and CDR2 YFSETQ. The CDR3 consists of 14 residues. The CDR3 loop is CAGSHGLAGGEQFF. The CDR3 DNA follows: TGCGCCGGCAGCCACGGACTAGCGGGAGGTGAGCAGTTCTTC.

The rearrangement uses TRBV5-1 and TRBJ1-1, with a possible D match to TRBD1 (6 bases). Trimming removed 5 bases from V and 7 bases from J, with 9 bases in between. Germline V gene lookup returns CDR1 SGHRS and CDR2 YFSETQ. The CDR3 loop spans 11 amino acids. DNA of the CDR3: TGCGCCAGCAGGGGGGACATTGAAGCTTTCTTT. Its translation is CASRGDIEAFF.

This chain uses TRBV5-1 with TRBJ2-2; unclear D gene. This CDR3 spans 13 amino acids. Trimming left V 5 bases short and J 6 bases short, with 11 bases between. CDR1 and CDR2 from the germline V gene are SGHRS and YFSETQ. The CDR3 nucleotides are TGCGCCAGCAGTCCGGGCGAGCCCGGGGAGCTGTTTTTT. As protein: CASSPGEPGELFF.

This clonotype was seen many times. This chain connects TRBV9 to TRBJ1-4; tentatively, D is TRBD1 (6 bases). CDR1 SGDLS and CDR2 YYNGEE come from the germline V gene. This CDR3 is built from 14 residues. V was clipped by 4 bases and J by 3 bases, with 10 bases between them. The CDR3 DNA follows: TGTGCCAGCAGCCGTGGACAGTCTAATGAAAAACTGTTTTTT. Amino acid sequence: CASSRGQSNEKLFF. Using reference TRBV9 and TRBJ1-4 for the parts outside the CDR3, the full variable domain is DSGVTQTPKHLITATGQRVTLRCSPRSGDLSVYWYQQSLDQGLQFLIQYYNGEERAKGNILERFSAQQFPDLHSELNLSSLELGDSALYFCASSRGQSNEKLFFGSGTQLSVL.

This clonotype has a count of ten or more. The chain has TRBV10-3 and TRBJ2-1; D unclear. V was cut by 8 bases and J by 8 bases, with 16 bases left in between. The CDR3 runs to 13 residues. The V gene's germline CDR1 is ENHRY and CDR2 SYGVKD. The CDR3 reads CAISSGRPDEQFF. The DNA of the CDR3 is TGTGCCATCTCTTCTGGGCGCCCCGATGAGCAGTTCTTC.

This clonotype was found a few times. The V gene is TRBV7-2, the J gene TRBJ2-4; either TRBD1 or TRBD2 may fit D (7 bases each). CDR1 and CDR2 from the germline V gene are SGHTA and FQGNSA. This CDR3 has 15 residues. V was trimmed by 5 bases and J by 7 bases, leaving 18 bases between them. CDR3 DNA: TGTGCCAGCAGCCAGGGGGGAGGGAGGGCGAACATTCAGTACTTC. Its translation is CASSQGGGRANIQYF.

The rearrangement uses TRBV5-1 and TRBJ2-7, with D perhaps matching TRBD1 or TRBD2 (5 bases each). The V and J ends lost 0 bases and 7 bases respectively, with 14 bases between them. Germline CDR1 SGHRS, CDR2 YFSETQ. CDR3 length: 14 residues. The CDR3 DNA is TGCGCCAGCAGCTTGGCCGGGCAAGGGGAGGAGCAGTACTTC. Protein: CASSLAGQGEEQYF.

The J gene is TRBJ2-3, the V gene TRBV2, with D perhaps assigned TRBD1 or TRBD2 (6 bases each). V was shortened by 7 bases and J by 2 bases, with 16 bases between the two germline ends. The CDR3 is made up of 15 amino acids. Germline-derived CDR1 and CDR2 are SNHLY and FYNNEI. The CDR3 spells CASTGGGRYTDTQYF. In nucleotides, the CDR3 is TGTGCCAGCACCGGAGGGGGGCGATACACAGATACGCAGTATTTT.

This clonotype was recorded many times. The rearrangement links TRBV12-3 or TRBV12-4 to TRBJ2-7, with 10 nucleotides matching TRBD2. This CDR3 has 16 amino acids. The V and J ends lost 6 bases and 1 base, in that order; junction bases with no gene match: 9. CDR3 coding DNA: TGTGCCAGCAGCCCCGAGACTAGCGGGTTTTCCTACGAGCAGTACTTC. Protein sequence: CASSPETSGFSYEQYF.

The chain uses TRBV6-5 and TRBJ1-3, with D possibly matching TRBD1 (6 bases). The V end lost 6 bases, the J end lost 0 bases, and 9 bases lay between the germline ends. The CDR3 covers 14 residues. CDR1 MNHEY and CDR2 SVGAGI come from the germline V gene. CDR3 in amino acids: CASRRDNSGNTIYF. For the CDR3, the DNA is TGTGCCAGCAGGAGGGACAACTCTGGAAACACCATATATTTT.

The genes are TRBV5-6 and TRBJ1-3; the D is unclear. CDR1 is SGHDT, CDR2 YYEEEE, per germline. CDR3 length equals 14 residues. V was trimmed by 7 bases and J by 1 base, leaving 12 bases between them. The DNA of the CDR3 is TGTGCCAGCTCCTTCGGGGAGTCTGGAAACACCATATATTTT. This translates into CASSFGESGNTIYF.

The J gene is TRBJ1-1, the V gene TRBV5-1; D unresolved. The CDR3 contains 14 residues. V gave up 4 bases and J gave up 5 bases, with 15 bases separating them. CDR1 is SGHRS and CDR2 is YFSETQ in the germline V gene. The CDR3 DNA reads TGCGCCAGCAGCATGGACGGGAAAGGGACTGAAGCTTTCTTT. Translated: CASSMDGKGTEAFF.

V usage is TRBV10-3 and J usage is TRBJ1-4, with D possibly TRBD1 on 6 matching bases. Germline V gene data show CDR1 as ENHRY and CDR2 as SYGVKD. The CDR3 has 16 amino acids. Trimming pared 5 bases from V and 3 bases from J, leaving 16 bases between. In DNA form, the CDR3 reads TGTGCCATCAGTTCTGGACCGGACAGCCCTAATGAAAAACTGTTTTTT. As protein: CAISSGPDSPNEKLFF.

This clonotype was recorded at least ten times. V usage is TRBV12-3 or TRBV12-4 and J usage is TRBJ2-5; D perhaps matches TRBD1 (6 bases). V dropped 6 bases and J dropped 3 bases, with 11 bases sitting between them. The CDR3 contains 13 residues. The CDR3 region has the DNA TGTGCCAGCAGGACAGGTTTCGAAGAGACCCAGTACTTC. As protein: CASRTGFEETQYF.

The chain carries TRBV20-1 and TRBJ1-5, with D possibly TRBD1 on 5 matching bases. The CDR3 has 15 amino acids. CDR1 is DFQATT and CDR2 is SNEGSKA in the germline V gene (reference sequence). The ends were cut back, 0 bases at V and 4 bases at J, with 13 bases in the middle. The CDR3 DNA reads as TGCAGTGCTAGAGATGGGACTGTCTATAATCAGCCCCAGCATTTT. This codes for CSARDGTVYNQPQHF.

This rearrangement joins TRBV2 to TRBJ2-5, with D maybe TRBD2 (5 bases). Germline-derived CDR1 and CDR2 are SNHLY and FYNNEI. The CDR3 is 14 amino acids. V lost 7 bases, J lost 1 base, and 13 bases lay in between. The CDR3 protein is CASTGTGVQETQYF. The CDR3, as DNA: TGTGCCAGCACCGGTACCGGGGTCCAAGAGACCCAGTACTTC.